This T cell receptor beta chain comes out of a study of T-cell memory formation after mild COVID-19. General study points: Mainly CM and EM harbored the contracting CD4+ clones; mainly EMRA harbored the CD8+ ones. That cross-reactive memory joined was suggested by some responding clones appearing in pre-infection memory. Later expanders leaned toward CD4+, whereas clones contracting from day 15 to 85 were balanced CD4/CD8.

The trim removed 3 bases at V and 3 bases at J, leaving 3 bases unmatched. The CDR3 contains 14 residues. CDR1 is GTSNPN and CDR2 is SVGIG in the germline V gene (reference sequence). Note on this clonotype: Its antigen is still unknown.

TCR alpha and TCR beta cDNA libraries carrying sample barcodes and UMIs came from 5'RACE with constant-segment primers. Using its own MiXCR run on the 5' RACE reads, TCRdb lists one record per CDR3 protein. Altogether approximately 350,000 distinct CDR3 sequences are present, 25% to 30% being singletons, with the ten largest covering approximately 12%. The sequence derives from an adult woman who had mild COVID-19 (a few samples of this study predate the infection). Cell type and time point are not known. Sequencing was performed on PBMCs or a T cell subset sorted from them (not recorded which). The rearrangement uses TRBV30 and TRBJ2-7; 12 bases match TRBD2. The CDR3 region is CAWRTSGRRYEQYF. CDR3 nucleotide sequence: TGTGCCTGGAGGACTAGCGGGAGACGCTACGAGCAGTACTTC.